This record covers a single T cell receptor (beta chain). Its target is not known. CD45RO-negative cells were positively selected for CCR7, leaving out terminally differentiated effector memory CD45RA+ cells. The CDR3 spans 16 residues. Trimming removed 0 bases from V and 8 bases from J; junction bases left unmatched: 9. Germline loops: CDR1 MGHRA, CDR2 YSYEKL. This sample is drawn from a study of shared clonotypes between healthy human individuals. Overall study results and limits: Few donors restricted represented genetic and exposure-history diversity. Rarefaction showed sorted-subset sequencing was incomplete despite large depth.

The authors split each subset's genomic DNA evenly across several immunoSEQ plates. Each replicate PCR on the sorted subsets used 200 to 250 ng DNA (around 30,000 T cell genomes). Profiling relied on immunoSEQ multiplex PCR, and the TCRdb table lists in-frame clones only, not all of them. This sample has 1.5 million to 2.5 million clones; around 96% occur once, and the top ten carry less than 1.5%. The sample taken for sequencing was naive CD8+ T cells sorted from blood. This clonotype originated in a man aged 18-30 years in good health. The gene calls are TRBV4-1 and TRBJ2-1; 8 bases agree with TRBD2. CDR3 in amino acids: CASSQEERGGPDEQFF. DNA for the CDR3: TGCGCCAGCAGCCAAGAAGAACGGGGGGGCCCCGATGAGCAGTTCTTC.